A single sample gave rise to the 12 T cell receptor beta chains below, sequenced in a study of T cells in Graves' hyperthyroidism and ophthalmopathy. Amplification yielded TCR beta CDR3 regions, with RNA transcripts as the source. TCR CDR3 regions were first amplified by RT-PCR with HTBI primers. TCRdb itself ran the multiplex PCR reads through MiXCR, one entry per CDR3 protein. Of 650,000 to 750,000 distinct CDR3 sequences detected, roughly 15% appear once; the ten largest clones hold roughly a tenth. The sequenced sample was blood. Receptor source: a woman younger than 30 with Graves' hyperthyroidism.

This clonotype occurred many times. The rearrangement uses TRBV30 and TRBJ2-5; unclear D gene. Germline assignment: CDR1 GTSNPN and CDR2 SVGIG (reference sequence). The length of the CDR3 is 13 residues. V gave up 0 bases and J gave up 1 base, with 6 bases separating them. The chain's CDR3 is CAWSVSTQETQYF. The CDR3 coding sequence is TGTGCCTGGAGTGTTAGCACCCAAGAGACCCAGTACTTC. Supplemented by reference TRBV30 and TRBJ2-5, the full variable domain reads SQTIHQWPATLVQPVGSPLSLECTVEGTSNPNLYWYRQAAGRGLQLLFYSVGIGQISSEVPQNLSASRPQDRQFILSSKKLLLSDSGFYLCAWSVSTQETQYFGPGTRLLVL.

The V call is TRBV6-1, the J call TRBJ1-1; 7 bases align to TRBD1. This CDR3 is 14 amino acids long. Germline CDR1 is MNHNS and CDR2 is SASEGT. The V gene end was trimmed by 9 bases and the J gene end by 2 bases; junction bases not matched to a gene: 9. CDR3 DNA: TGTGCCAGTATGGACAGGAGCTTAAACACTGAAGCTTTCTTT. It translates to CASMDRSLNTEAFF.

About this clonotype: This sequence may be a read error, since a much larger clone differs from it by one base. V usage is TRBV15 and J usage is TRBJ1-5; D call uncertain. CDR3 size: 19 residues. CDR1 is LNHNV and CDR2 is YYDKDF in the germline V gene (reference sequence). As DNA, the CDR3 is TGTGCCACCAGCAGAGATTGGCCCCAATACCCGGCAGCGAATCAGTCCCAGCATTTT. Protein product: CATSRDWPQYPAANQSQHF.

The sample holds many counts of this clonotype. The V and J genes are TRBV28 and TRBJ2-1, with D perhaps TRBD2 (5 bases). The CDR3 runs 14 residues. CDR1 and CDR2 (germline): MDHEN, SYDVKM. Trimming removed 3 bases at V and 3 bases at J, with 9 bases between. CDR3 sequence (DNA): TGTGCCAGCAGTTTCGAGGGCTTCTACAATGAGCAGTTCTTC. Its protein is CASSFEGFYNEQFF.

This clonotype was counted many times. V usage is TRBV20-1 and J usage is TRBJ2-7, with D unclear. Between the trimmed V and J ends, which lost 0 bases and 2 bases, there was a span of 17 bases. The CDR3 sequence is 16 residues long. Germline CDR1 and CDR2: DFQATT and SNEGSKA (reference sequence). The CDR3 spells CSARDPTAARTYEQYF. The CDR3, as DNA: TGCAGTGCTAGAGATCCCACAGCCGCTAGGACCTACGAGCAGTACTTC.

There are a few counts of this clonotype. The V and J genes are TRBV5-5 and TRBJ2-1; D gene unclear. The CDR3 contains 16 residues. CDR1 and CDR2 (germline): SGHKS, YYEKEE (reference sequence). V was pared by 0 bases and J by 0 bases, with 10 bases between. CDR3 amino acids: CASSLVPRNSYNEQFF. The CDR3 bases are TGTGCCAGCAGCTTGGTTCCTAGGAACTCCTACAATGAGCAGTTCTTC.

This clonotype was observed a few times. The chain couples TRBV19 to TRBJ2-1, with 11 bases matching TRBD2. CDR3 size: 14 residues. Trimming took 3 bases from V and 8 from J; bases not matched to a gene: 3. From germline, CDR1 is LNHDA and CDR2 SQIVND (reference sequence). CDR3 sequence: CASSMGLAAYEQFF. For the CDR3, the DNA is TGTGCCAGTAGTATGGGACTAGCGGCGTATGAGCAGTTCTTC.

J is TRBJ2-1 and V is TRBV6-1; 9 bases map to TRBD2. The V gene's germline CDR1 is MNHNS and CDR2 SASEGT. Trimming took 7 bases from V and 6 from J; bases not matched to a gene: 13. This CDR3 has 16 amino acids. CDR3 in DNA: TGTGCCAGCACCGCCACTGCGGGGGGGGGGGGCAATGAGCAGTTCTTC. Amino acids: CASTATAGGGGNEQFF.

Comment on this clonotype: A junction end diverges from the germline sequence, so it may reflect a read error. The CDR3 DNA sequence: TGCGCCAGCAACCAAGGGCAGGGGAGGAATGAGCAGTTCTTC. This translates into CASNQGQGRNEQFF. This chain connects TRBV4-1 to TRBJ2-1; D is possibly TRBD1 or TRBD2 (6 bases each). The CDR3 is made up of 14 amino acids. Per germline, CDR1 MGHRA and CDR2 YSYEKL.

This clonotype was seen at least ten times. The chain employs TRBV28 and TRBJ1-4; D gene unclear. Per the germline V gene, CDR1 is MDHEN and CDR2 is SYDVKM. Between the trimmed V and J ends, which lost 3 bases and 6 bases, there was a span of 8 bases. There are 13 residues in the CDR3. The CDR3 DNA follows: TGTGCCAGCAGTTTCTTGGCCTATGAAAAACTGTTTTTT. This gives the protein CASSFLAYEKLFF.

This clonotype was counted at least ten times. The chain is built from TRBV11-3 and TRBJ2-5, with TRBD2 matching 10 bases. Trimming removed 5 bases from V and 5 bases from J; junction bases left unmatched: 17. Germline values: CDR1 SGHNT, CDR2 YENEEA. The CDR3 covers 18 residues. Written as DNA, the CDR3 is TGTGCCAGCAGCCCCCGCCAGAGGTCTAGCGGGAGCTCGGAGACCCAGTACTTC. Encoded protein: CASSPRQRSSGSSETQYF.

The chain is built from TRBV20-1 and TRBJ2-5; 8 bases align to TRBD2. V dropped 6 bases and J dropped 1; count of bases not matched to a gene: 16. The CDR3 contains 17 residues. The germline V gene has CDR1 DFQATT and CDR2 SNEGSKA (reference sequence). The CDR3 bases are TGCAGTGCCCGGCCGTTTAGAGCGGGAGACTTCCAAGAGACCCAGTACTTC. As protein: CSARPFRAGDFQETQYF.